This section outlines one TCR beta chain sequence together with its context. The antigen remains unidentified. This CDR3 comprises 14 residues. Germline CDR1 reads SQVTM; CDR2 reads ANQGSEA. Trimming took 6 bases from V and 6 from J, leaving 18 bases between them. This entry is derived from a study of T-cell memory formation after mild COVID-19. Study-wide results and caveats: The authors left the SARS-CoV-2 specificity of second-wave clones peaking on day 37 unconfirmed. Prior to infection, memory already included some responding clones, suggesting cross-reactive memory joined. Later expanders leaned CD4+, whereas day 15 to 85 contracting clones were balanced CD4/CD8.

From 5'RACE with constant-segment primers came TCR alpha and TCR beta cDNA libraries that carried sample barcodes and UMIs. TCRdb independently ran MiXCR on the 5' RACE reads; one entry per CDR3 protein. The sample contains approximately 88,000 distinct CDR3 sequences, around 27% of which appear only once. The TCR was taken from a man between 18 and 29 years old who had mild COVID-19 (a few samples of this study predate the infection). Cell type and time point are not known. Source material: PBMCs or a T cell subset sorted from them (not recorded which). The rearrangement joins TRBV29-1 to TRBJ2-1, with D perhaps matching TRBD2 (5 bases). The CDR3, as DNA: TGCAGCGTGGATACTAGTGGATTATCCAATGAGCAGTTCTTC. Residues: CSVDTSGLSNEQFF.